This TCR beta chain came from a study of preoperative IRX-2 immunotherapy in early breast cancer. Here immunoSEQ multiplex PCR was the method, and the copy in TCRdb shows in-frame clones only, minus some. The data contain more than 20,000 clones, about 90% of them singletons. As for treatment: preoperative locoregional IRX-2 cytokine immunotherapy. Preoperative locoregional IRX-2 cytokine immunotherapy was tested in the phase Ib source study. CDR1 and CDR2 from the germline V gene are SGHRS and YFSETQ. This CDR3 has 14 amino acids. The ends were cut back, 0 bases at V and 5 bases at J, with 11 bases in the middle. Only a few counts were recorded for this clone.

Material: tumor tissue, obtained after IRX-2 immunotherapy. This TCR was sampled from a human donor with breast cancer. The chain is built from TRBV5-1 and TRBJ1-1; D uncertain. In DNA, the CDR3 is TGCGCCAGCAGCTTGGATGGGCTGGGGACTGAAGCTTTCTTT. Translating it yields CASSLDGLGTEAFF.